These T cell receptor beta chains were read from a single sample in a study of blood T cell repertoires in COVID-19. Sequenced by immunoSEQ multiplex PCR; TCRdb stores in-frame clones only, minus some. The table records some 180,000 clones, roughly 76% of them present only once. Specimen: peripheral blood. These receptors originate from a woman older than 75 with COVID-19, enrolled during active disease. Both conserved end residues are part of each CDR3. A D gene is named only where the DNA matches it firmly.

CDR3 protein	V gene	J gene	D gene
CASSQASGSTYNEQFF	TRBV4-2	TRBJ2-1	TRBD2
CASSQLTPGQGFYGYTF	TRBV16	TRBJ1-2	TRBD1
CASSEGADTGELFF	TRBV6-4	TRBJ2-2	NA
CASSSLSEEKLFF	TRBV5-4	TRBJ1-4	NA
CATSRGGTGPVVSQHF	TRBV15	TRBJ1-5	TRBD1
CASSLFPGHWEKLFF	TRBV27	TRBJ1-4	NA
CASSLEQYTEAFF	TRBV5-1	TRBJ1-1	NA
CATSDSDSYSNQPQHF	TRBV24-1	TRBJ1-5	NA
CASSLPDRGRRPQHF	TRBV4-1	TRBJ1-5	TRBD1
CASSVDPHLNTEAFF	TRBV9	TRBJ1-1	NA
CASSGADRGQETQYF	TRBV3-1/TRBV3-2	TRBJ2-5	TRBD1
CASSHRGLENTEAFF	TRBV19	TRBJ1-1	TRBD1
CASSIRGQGSSYEQYF	TRBV19	TRBJ2-7	TRBD1
CASSMTGNYGYTF	TRBV19	TRBJ1-2	TRBD1
CASSLAWAPSGNTIYF	TRBV7-9	TRBJ1-3	NA
CASSPTGTGNPEAFF	TRBV7-9	TRBJ1-1	TRBD1
CATSLSTEAFF	TRBV24-1	TRBJ1-1	NA
CATSDPGTGRETQYF	TRBV24-1	TRBJ2-5	TRBD1
CASSATRIGSEEQFF	TRBV19	TRBJ2-1	NA
CASSSIDGTGNTIYF	TRBV11-3	TRBJ1-3	NA
CAWSEGLAYNEQFF	TRBV30	TRBJ2-1	NA
CASSRDRVGGEKLFF	TRBV19	TRBJ1-4	TRBD1
CASSQDRVKTQYF	TRBV3-1/TRBV3-2	TRBJ2-5	NA
CASSTDSRYGYTF	TRBV12-3/TRBV12-4	TRBJ1-2	NA
CASSLGQFNSPLHF	TRBV5-5	TRBJ1-6	NA
CASSFKEGATNEKLFF	TRBV6-8	TRBJ1-4	NA
CATSDLARNTGELFF	TRBV24-1	TRBJ2-2	NA
CSVEVGREGYEQYF	TRBV29-1	TRBJ2-7	TRBD2
CASSDRQGARDEQYF	TRBV6-1	TRBJ2-7	TRBD1
CAIAVVSTDTQYF	TRBV10-3	TRBJ2-3	NA
CASSVYRGPNTEAFF	TRBV9	TRBJ1-1	TRBD1
CASSPRTGGYYGYTF	TRBV3-1/TRBV3-2	TRBJ1-2	TRBD1
CASSENRVNEQFF	TRBV2	TRBJ2-1	NA
CASSLTGRDYNEQFF	TRBV4-3	TRBJ2-1	TRBD1
CASSQETVTGTNYGYTF	TRBV4-3	TRBJ1-2	TRBD1
CASSQRTTSGGDNEQFF	TRBV4-3	TRBJ2-1	TRBD2
CASSLRRPGQGTYEQYF	TRBV27	TRBJ2-7	TRBD1
CSVAGTGYGYTF	TRBV29-1	TRBJ1-2	NA
CASSLRSPPYEQYF	TRBV7-2	TRBJ2-7	NA
CATSDSAGDTSFYGYTF	TRBV24-1	TRBJ1-2	NA
CASSRAFLSSYNSPLHF	TRBV21-1	TRBJ1-6	NA
CASRLMDTNTEAFF	TRBV5-1	TRBJ1-1	NA
CASSHRPGGVNQPQHF	TRBV4-1	TRBJ1-5	NA
CSASSVDRCDF	TRBV20-1	TRBJ2-7	NA
CASRPDRVRNEQFF	TRBV28	TRBJ2-1	TRBD1
CASRRTSGRYNEQFF	TRBV6-5	TRBJ2-1	TRBD2
CASRGQSSYNSPLHF	TRBV6-5	TRBJ1-6	NA
CASFQGAAPGNTIYF	TRBV2	TRBJ1-3	TRBD1
CAIRDSPYNEQFF	TRBV15	TRBJ2-1	TRBD1
CSVNKNEKLFF	TRBV29-1	TRBJ1-4	NA
CASSGRADIQYF	TRBV18	TRBJ2-4	NA
CASSVAGRTSGGPQETQYF	TRBV9	TRBJ2-5	TRBD2
CASSRYGQTNYGYTF	TRBV27	TRBJ1-2	NA
CASGTVFGYTF	TRBV27	TRBJ1-2	TRBD1
CAYQTSATGNTEAFF	TRBV30	TRBJ1-1	NA
CASSKRQGPAADTQYF	TRBV7-9	TRBJ2-3	TRBD1
CASSEAPGNTQYF	TRBV6-1	TRBJ2-3	NA